Each of the 6 T cell receptor beta chains below was sequenced from the same sample in a study of blood T cell repertoires in COVID-19. Assay: immunoSEQ multiplex PCR; the TCRdb copy retains only in-frame clones and omits some. The sample has hundreds of thousands of clones, roughly 85% seen once; the top ten hold roughly 3.9%. Sequences were obtained from peripheral blood. The receptors shown here come from a woman younger than 35 with acute or convalescent COVID-19.

V usage is TRBV24-1 and J usage is TRBJ2-1, with TRBD1 matching 10 bases. This CDR3 region has 14 residues. Germline loops: CDR1 KGHDR, CDR2 SFDVKD. J lost 8 bases, V lost 6 bases, and 6 bases had no gene match. CDR3: CATSTGQGFDEQFF. The CDR3 DNA reads as TGTGCCACCAGTACGGGACAGGGGTTCGATGAGCAGTTCTTC.

V usage is TRBV2 and J usage is TRBJ2-5; 13 bases line up with TRBD2. Looked up from germline, CDR1 is SNHLY and CDR2 is FYNNEI. V lost 7 bases to trimming and J lost 3 bases; unmatched junction nucleotides: 5. This CDR3 comprises 15 residues. This CDR3 reads CASTYTSGGEETQYF. The CDR3 DNA is TGTGCCAGCACCTACACTAGCGGGGGGGAAGAGACCCAGTACTTC.

The V and J genes are TRBV28 and TRBJ1-3, with D possibly TRBD1 on 6 matching bases. Trimming pared 6 bases from V and 3 bases from J, leaving 24 bases between. Germline V lookup: CDR1 MDHEN, CDR2 SYDVKM. This CDR3 region has 18 residues. In DNA form, the CDR3 reads TGTGCCAGCAGCCGCTCCGGTGCCAGGGGCACGGGTGGAAACACCATATATTTT. This gives the protein CASSRSGARGTGGNTIYF.

Concerning this clone itself: The same CDR3 can be traced to other DNA sequences in this sample. The chain is built from TRBV9 and TRBJ1-4, with 8 bases identical to TRBD1. V gave up 3 bases and J gave up 3 bases; unmatched junction bases: 1. This CDR3 spans 14 amino acids. The germline gives CDR1 SGDLS, CDR2 YYNGEE. The chain's CDR3 is CASSAQGANEKLFF. The DNA for the CDR3 is TGTGCCAGCAGCGCACAGGGGGCTAATGAAAAACTGTTTTTT.

The chain has TRBV10-1 and TRBJ2-2; 7 bases map to TRBD1. This CDR3 is 17 amino acids long. Germline V CDR1 and CDR2: WNHNN, SYGVQD (reference sequence). Unmatched junction bases numbered 11, after V lost 2 bases and J lost 5 bases. CDR3 residues: CASSENPPATGTGELFF. The CDR3 region has the DNA TGCGCCAGCAGTGAGAATCCCCCCGCGACAGGGACCGGGGAGCTGTTTTTT.

The chain combines TRBV19 with TRBJ2-3; TRBD2 matches at 12 bases. The germline V gene encodes CDR1 LNHDA and CDR2 SQIVND (reference sequence). The CDR3 sequence is 16 residues long. V lost 4 bases and J lost 5; bases outside the gene matches: 7. CDR3 nucleotide sequence: TGTGCCAGTAGTACCCAGCCGGGACTAGCGGGAGATACGCAGTATTTT. This sequence encodes CASSTQPGLAGDTQYF.